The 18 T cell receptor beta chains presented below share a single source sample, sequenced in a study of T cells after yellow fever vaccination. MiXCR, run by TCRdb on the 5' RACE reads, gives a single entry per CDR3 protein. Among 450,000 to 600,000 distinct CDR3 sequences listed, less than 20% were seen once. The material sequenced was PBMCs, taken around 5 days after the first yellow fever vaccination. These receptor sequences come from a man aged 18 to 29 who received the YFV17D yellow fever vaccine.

CDR3 DNA: TGTGCCAGCAGCTTTAGACAGGGGCTGTCACCCCTCCACTTT. Encoded protein: CASSFRQGLSPLHF. The V call is TRBV7-6, the J call TRBJ1-6; 8 bases are a match to TRBD1. This CDR3 has 14 amino acids. The germline V gene encodes CDR1 SGHVS and CDR2 FNYEAQ. V shed 3 bases, J shed 10 bases, and the junction held 5 bases outside the gene matches.

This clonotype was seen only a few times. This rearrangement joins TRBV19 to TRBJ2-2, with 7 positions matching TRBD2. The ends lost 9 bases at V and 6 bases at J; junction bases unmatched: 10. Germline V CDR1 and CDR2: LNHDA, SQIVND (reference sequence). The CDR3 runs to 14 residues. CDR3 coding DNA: TGTGCCAGCCGATGGGAGGGATTCGCCGGGGAGCTGTTTTTT. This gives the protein CASRWEGFAGELFF.

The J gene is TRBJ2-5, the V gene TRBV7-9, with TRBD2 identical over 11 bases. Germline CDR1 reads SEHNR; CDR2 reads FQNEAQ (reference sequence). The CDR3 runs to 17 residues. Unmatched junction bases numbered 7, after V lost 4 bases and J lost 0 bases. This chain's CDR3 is CASSSGLAVKYQETQYF. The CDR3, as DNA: TGTGCCAGCAGCTCGGGACTAGCGGTCAAGTACCAAGAGACCCAGTACTTC.

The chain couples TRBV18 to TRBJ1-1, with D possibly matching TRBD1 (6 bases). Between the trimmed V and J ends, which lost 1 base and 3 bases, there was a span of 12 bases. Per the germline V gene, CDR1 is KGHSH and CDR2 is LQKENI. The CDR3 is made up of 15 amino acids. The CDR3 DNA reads TGTGCCAGCTCACCACTGGGGGCGGGGTACACTGAAGCTTTCTTT. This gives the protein CASSPLGAGYTEAFF.

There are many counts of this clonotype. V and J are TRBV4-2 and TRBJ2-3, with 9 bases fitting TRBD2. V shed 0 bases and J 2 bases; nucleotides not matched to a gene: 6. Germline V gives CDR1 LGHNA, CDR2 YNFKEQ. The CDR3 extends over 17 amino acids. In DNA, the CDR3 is TGTGCCAGCAGCCAAGATTACCAGCGGGGGGTCACAGATACGCAGTATTTT. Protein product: CASSQDYQRGVTDTQYF.

Written as DNA, the CDR3 is TGCAGCGTTGCCGCGACCGGACCCGCAGATACGCAGTATTTT. Its translation: CSVAATGPADTQYF. This chain uses TRBV29-1 with TRBJ2-3; no clear D. CDR3 size: 14 residues. In germline, CDR1 is SQVTM, CDR2 ANQGSEA. V was cut by 4 bases and J by 4 bases, with 15 bases left in between.

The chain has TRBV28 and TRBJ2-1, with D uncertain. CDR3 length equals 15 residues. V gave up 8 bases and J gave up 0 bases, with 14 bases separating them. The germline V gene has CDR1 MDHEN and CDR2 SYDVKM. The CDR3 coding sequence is TGTGCCAGCGGTACTGGGGTATTCTCCTACAATGAGCAGTTCTTC. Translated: CASGTGVFSYNEQFF.

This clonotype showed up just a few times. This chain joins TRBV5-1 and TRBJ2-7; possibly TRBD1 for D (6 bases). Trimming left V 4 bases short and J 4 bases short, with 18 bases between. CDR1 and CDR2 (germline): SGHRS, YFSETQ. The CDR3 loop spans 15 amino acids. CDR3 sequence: CASSRDTGLLYEQYF. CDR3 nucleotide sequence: TGCGCCAGCAGCAGGGACACAGGGTTGTTGTACGAGCAGTACTTC. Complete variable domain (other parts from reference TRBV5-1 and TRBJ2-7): KAGVTQTPRYLIKTRGQQVTLSCSPISGHRSVSWYQQTPGQGLQFLFEYFSETQRNKGNFPGRFSGRQFSNSRSEMNVSTLELGDSALYLCASSRDTGLLYEQYFGPGTRLTVT.

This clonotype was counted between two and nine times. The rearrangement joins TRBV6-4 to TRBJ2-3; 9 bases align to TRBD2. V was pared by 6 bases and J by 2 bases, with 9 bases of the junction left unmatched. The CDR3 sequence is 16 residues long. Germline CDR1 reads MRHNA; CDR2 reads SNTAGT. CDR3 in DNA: TGTGCCAGCAGCCCAATTAGCGGGGGAGCCACAGATACGCAGTATTTT. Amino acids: CASSPISGGATDTQYF.

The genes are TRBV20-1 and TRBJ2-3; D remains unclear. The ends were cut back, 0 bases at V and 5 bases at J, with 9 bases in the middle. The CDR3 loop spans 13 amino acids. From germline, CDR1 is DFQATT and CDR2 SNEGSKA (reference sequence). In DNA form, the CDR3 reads TGCAGTGCTAGAGAAACCCTCAGAGATACGCAGTATTTT. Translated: CSARETLRDTQYF.

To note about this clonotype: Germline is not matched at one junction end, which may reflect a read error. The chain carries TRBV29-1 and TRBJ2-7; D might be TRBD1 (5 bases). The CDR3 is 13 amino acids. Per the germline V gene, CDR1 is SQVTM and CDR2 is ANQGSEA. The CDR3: CSVGREAVHEQNF. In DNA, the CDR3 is TGCAGCGTTGGCAGGGAAGCAGTCCACGAGCAGAACTTC.

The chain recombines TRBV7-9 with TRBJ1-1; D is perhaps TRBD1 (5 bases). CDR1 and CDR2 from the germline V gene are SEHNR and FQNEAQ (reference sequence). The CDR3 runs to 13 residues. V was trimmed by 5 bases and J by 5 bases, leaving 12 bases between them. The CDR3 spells CASSLWDVTEAFF. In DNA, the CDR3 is TGTGCCAGCAGCCTGTGGGACGTTACTGAAGCTTTCTTT.

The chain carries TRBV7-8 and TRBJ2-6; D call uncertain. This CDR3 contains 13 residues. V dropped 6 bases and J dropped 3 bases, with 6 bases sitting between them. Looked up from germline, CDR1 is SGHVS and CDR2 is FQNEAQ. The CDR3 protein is CASSDFGANVLTF. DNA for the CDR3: TGTGCCAGCAGTGACTTTGGGGCCAACGTCCTGACTTTC.

CDR3 nucleotides: TGTGCCAGCAGCCCAACCCGGGGTGAAAAACTGTTTTTT. This sequence encodes CASSPTRGEKLFF. The chain is built from TRBV11-2 and TRBJ1-4; no clear D. Trimming pared 5 bases from V and 7 bases from J, leaving 11 bases between. The CDR3 has 13 residues. Germline V CDR1 and CDR2: SGHAT, FQNNGV. The variable domain in full, with the rest retrieved from reference TRBV11-2 and TRBJ1-4, is EAGVAQSPRYKIIEKRQSVAFWCNPISGHATLYWYQQILGQGPKLLIQFQNNGVVDDSQLPKDRFSAERLKGVDSTLKIQPAKLEDSAVYLCASSPTRGEKLFFGSGTQLSVL.

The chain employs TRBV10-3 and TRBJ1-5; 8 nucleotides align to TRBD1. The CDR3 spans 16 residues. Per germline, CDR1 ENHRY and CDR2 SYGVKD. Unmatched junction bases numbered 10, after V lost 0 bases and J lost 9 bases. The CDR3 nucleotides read TGTGCCATCAGTGAGTCGACCCCGGCAGGGGGCTCGCCCCAGCATTTT. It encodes CAISESTPAGGSPQHF.

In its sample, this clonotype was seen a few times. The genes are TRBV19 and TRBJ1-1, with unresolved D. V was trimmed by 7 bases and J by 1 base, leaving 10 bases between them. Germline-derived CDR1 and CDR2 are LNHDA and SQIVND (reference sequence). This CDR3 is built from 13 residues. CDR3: CASMRGWNTEAFF. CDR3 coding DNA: TGTGCCAGTATGAGAGGCTGGAACACTGAAGCTTTCTTT.

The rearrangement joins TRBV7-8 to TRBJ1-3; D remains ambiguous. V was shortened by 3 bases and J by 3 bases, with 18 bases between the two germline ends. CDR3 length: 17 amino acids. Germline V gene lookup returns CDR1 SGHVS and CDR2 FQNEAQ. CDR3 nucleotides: TGTGCCAGCAGCTTGACGTCCGGCATTCCCGTTGGAAACACCATATATTTT. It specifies CASSLTSGIPVGNTIYF.

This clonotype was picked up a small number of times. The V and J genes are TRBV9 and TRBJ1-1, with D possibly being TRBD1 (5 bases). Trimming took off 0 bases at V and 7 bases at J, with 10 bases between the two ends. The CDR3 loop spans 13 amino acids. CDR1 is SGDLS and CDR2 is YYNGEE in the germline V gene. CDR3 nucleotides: TGTGCCAGCAGCGTAGAGGCGGGGGATGAAGCTTTCTTT. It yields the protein CASSVEAGDEAFF.